This TCR beta chain was found in a study of cytotoxic CD8 clonotypes in ibrutinib-treated CLL. Produced via immunoSEQ multiplex PCR; TCRdb's table is partial and in-frame only. There are around 250,000 clones in the sample; around 70% occur only once, and 15% lies in the top ten. The clonotype was recovered from a human donor with chronic lymphocytic leukemia. The specimen comprised PBMCs, sampled after 24 months of ibrutinib treatment.

This CDR3 is CASSLGEPYGYTF. The CDR3 DNA reads as TGTGCCAGCAGTTTAGGAGAGCCCTATGGCTACACCTTC. V is TRBV28 and J is TRBJ1-2; D gene unclear. The ends were cut back, 2 bases at V and 4 bases at J, with 8 bases in the middle. Per the germline V gene, CDR1 is MDHEN and CDR2 is SYDVKM. The CDR3 length is 13 residues.